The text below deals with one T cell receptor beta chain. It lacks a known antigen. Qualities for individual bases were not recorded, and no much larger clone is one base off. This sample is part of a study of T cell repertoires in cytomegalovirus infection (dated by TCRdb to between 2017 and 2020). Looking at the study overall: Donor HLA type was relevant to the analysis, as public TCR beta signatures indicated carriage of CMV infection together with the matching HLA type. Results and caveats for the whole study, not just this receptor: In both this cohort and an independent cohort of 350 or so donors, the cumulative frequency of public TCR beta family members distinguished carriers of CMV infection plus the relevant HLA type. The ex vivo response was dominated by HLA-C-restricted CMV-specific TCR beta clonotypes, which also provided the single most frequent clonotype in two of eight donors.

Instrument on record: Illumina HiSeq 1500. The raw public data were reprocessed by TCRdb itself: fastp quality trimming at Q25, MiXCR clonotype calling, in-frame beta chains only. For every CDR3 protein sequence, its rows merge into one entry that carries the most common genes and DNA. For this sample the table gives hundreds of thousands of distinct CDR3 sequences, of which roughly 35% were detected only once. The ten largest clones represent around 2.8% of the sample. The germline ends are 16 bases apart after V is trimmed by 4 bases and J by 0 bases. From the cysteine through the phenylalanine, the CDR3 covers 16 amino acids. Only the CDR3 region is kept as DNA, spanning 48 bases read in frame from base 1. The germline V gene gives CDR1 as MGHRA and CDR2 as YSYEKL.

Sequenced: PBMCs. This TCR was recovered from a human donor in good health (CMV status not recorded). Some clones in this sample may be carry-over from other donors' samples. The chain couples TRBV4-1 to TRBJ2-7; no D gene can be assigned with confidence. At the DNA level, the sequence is TGCGCCAGCAGCCTTGACGTGGGCAGCAGCTCCTACGAGCAGTACTTC. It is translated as CASSLDVGSSSYEQYF.